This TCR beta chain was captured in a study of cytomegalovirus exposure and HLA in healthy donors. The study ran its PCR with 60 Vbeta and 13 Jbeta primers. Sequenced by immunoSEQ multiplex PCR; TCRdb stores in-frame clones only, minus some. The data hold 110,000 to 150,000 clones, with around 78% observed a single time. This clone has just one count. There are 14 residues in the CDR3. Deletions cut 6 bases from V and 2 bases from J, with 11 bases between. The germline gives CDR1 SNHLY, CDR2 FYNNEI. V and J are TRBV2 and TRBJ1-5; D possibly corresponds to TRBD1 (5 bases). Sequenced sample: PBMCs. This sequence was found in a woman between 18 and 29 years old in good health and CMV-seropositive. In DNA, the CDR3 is TGTGCCAGCAGACTCGGAGGGGGCAATCAGCCCCAGCATTTT. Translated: CASRLGGGNQPQHF.